The following is a T cell receptor beta chain sequence with its context. The sample comes from a study of blood T cell repertoires in COVID-19. About the study: Italy, Spain and the United States were the sources of the convalescent and acute COVID-19 samples.

Generated by immunoSEQ multiplex PCR, the TCRdb table keeps only in-frame clones and is missing some. The table includes fewer than 200,000 clones, 85% to 90% detected once. V lost 2 bases to trimming and J lost 3 bases, with 8 bases between them. The CDR3 has 13 residues. Germline CDR1 and CDR2: SGDLS and YYNGEE. J is TRBJ1-1 and V is TRBV9, with D hard to call. The sequence was collected from an older man with active or convalescent COVID-19. Sequencing was done on a sample of peripheral blood. This CDR3 is CASSVYGDTEAFF. The CDR3, as DNA: TGTGCCAGCAGCGTTTACGGGGACACTGAAGCTTTCTTT.